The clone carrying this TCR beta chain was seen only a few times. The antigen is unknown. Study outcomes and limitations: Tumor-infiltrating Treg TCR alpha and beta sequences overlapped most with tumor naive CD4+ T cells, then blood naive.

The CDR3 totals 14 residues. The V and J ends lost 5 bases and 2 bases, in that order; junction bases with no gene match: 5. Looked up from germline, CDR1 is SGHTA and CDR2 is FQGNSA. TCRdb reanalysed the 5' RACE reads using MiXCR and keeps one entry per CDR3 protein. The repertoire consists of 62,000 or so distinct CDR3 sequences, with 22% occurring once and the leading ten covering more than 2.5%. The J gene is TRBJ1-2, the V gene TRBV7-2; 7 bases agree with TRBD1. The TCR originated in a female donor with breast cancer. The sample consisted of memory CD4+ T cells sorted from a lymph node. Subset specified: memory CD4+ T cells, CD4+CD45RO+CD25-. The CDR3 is CASSPTGENYGYTF. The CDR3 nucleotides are TGTGCCAGCAGCCCCACAGGGGAGAACTATGGCTACACCTTC.